Following are 15 T cell receptor beta chains from one sample sequenced in a study of OX40 agonist ivuxolimab in advanced cancers. Generated by immunoSEQ multiplex PCR, the TCRdb table keeps only in-frame clones and is missing some. The repertoire consists of 3,500 or so clones, with around 80% occurring once and the leading ten covering roughly 28%. Material: CD4+ or CD8+ T cells sorted from blood, obtained in a trial of the OX40 agonist ivuxolimab. These receptor sequences come from an adult with an advanced solid tumor such as melanoma, head and neck, liver or kidney cancer.

J is TRBJ2-3 and V is TRBV5-6, with 9 bases fitting TRBD2. CDR3 length: 16 residues. Trimming removed 2 bases from V and 2 bases from J; junction bases left unmatched: 6. Germline CDR1 is SGHDT and CDR2 is YYEEEE. The CDR3 bases are TGTGCCAGCAGCTTAGGTGCGGGGGGGCCCACAGATACGCAGTATTTT. Residues: CASSLGAGGPTDTQYF.

The rearrangement links TRBV15 to TRBJ1-3, with D uncertain. The length of the CDR3 is 19 residues. CDR1 and CDR2 from the germline V gene are LNHNV and YYDKDF (reference sequence). The V gene lost 3 bases and the J gene lost 0 bases, with 21 bases spanning the gap. CDR3 bases: TGTGCCACCAGCAGTTTCGACACTTTACAGCCCTCCTCTGGAAACACCATATATTTT. As protein: CATSSFDTLQPSSGNTIYF.

In this sample, this clone is large. J is TRBJ2-1 and V is TRBV7-9, with TRBD2 identical over 8 bases. V lost 5 bases and J lost 4; bases outside the gene matches: 10. The CDR3 covers 16 residues. The germline V gene has CDR1 SEHNR and CDR2 FQNEAQ (reference sequence). The CDR3 DNA is TGTGCCAGCAGCATCTGGGGTAGCGGGGAATACAATGAGCAGTTCTTC. Translation gives CASSIWGSGEYNEQFF.

In its sample, this clone was seen a few times. The V and J genes are TRBV11-2 and TRBJ2-1; 13 nucleotides match TRBD2. The CDR3 sequence is 16 residues long. V was clipped by 7 bases and J by 7 bases; unmatched bases: 10. Germline CDR1 is SGHAT and CDR2 is FQNNGV. CDR3 protein: CASTFPGLAGLNEQFF. CDR3 in DNA: TGTGCCAGCACCTTTCCGGGACTAGCGGGACTTAATGAGCAGTTCTTC.

The chain links TRBV15 to TRBJ2-1; D possibly corresponds to TRBD1 (5 bases). Germline V gives CDR1 LNHNV, CDR2 YYDKDF (reference sequence). This CDR3 has 15 residues. Trimming took 1 base from V and 4 from J, leaving 11 bases between them. This CDR3 reads CATSRVYQGYNEQFF. The CDR3 nucleotides read TGTGCCACCAGCAGAGTATATCAGGGATACAATGAGCAGTTCTTC.

This chain connects TRBV5-8 to TRBJ2-7; TRBD1 matches at 9 bases. From germline, CDR1 is SGHTS and CDR2 YDEGEE. V lost 5 bases to trimming and J lost 3 bases; unmatched junction nucleotides: 9. The CDR3 loop spans 15 amino acids. As DNA, the CDR3 is TGTGCCAGCAGGGGGGTGGGGACAGGGCTCTACGAGCAGTACTTC. This sequence encodes CASRGVGTGLYEQYF.

V and J are TRBV10-1 and TRBJ1-4; a weak D match, TRBD1 (5 bases). This CDR3 is built from 13 residues. The germline CDR1 and CDR2 sequences are WNHNN and SYGVQD (reference sequence). The V gene lost 4 bases and the J gene lost 3 bases, with 6 bases spanning the gap. This chain's CDR3 is CASSGGANEKLFF. The CDR3, as DNA: TGCGCCAGCAGTGGAGGGGCTAATGAAAAACTGTTTTTT.

CDR3 amino acids: CASSEGLAGGAEQFF. CDR3 in DNA: TGTGCCAGCAGTGAAGGACTAGCGGGAGGGGCTGAGCAGTTCTTC. The gene calls are TRBV2 and TRBJ2-1, with 14 bases lining up with TRBD2. From germline, CDR1 is SNHLY and CDR2 FYNNEI. CDR3 length: 15 residues. After removal of 1 base from V and 9 bases from J, the junction contained 2 bases not matched to a gene.

This clone has just one count. The chain is built from TRBV7-6 and TRBJ2-2, with D perhaps TRBD2 (6 bases). The CDR3 totals 16 residues. Germline V lookup: CDR1 SGHVS, CDR2 FNYEAQ. Trimming removed 4 bases from V and 2 bases from J, with 14 bases in between. The CDR3 protein is CASSSTGVANTGELFF. The CDR3 DNA is TGTGCCAGCAGCTCGACGGGAGTCGCAAACACCGGGGAGCTGTTTTTT.

V usage is TRBV4-2 and J usage is TRBJ2-7; D remains unclear. Per the germline V gene, CDR1 is LGHNA and CDR2 is YNFKEQ. The CDR3 contains 16 residues. Trimming removed 0 bases at V and 0 bases at J, with 12 bases between. Written as DNA, the CDR3 is TGTGCCAGCAGCCAAGATCAGGAACTACACTCCTACGAGCAGTACTTC. Amino acids: CASSQDQELHSYEQYF.

The gene calls are TRBV5-1 and TRBJ1-2; D remains unclear. The germline V gene has CDR1 SGHRS and CDR2 YFSETQ. This CDR3 is 16 amino acids long. V gave up 4 bases and J gave up 5 bases, with 21 bases separating them. CDR3 in amino acids: CASSQRSGEGFYGYTF. The CDR3 DNA reads as TGCGCCAGCAGCCAGCGGAGCGGGGAGGGATTTTATGGCTACACCTTC.

Note on this clone: Other nucleotide sequences in the sample specify the same CDR3. The V gene is TRBV7-9, the J gene TRBJ1-2; D is unresolved. This CDR3 contains 12 residues. Germline CDR1 reads SEHNR; CDR2 reads FQNEAQ (reference sequence). Trimming took 1 base from V and 6 from J, leaving 6 bases between them. The CDR3 spells CASSLGSHGYTF. The CDR3 bases are TGTGCCAGCAGCTTAGGTTCGCATGGCTACACCTTC.

This clone was counted a few times. The gene calls are TRBV7-8 and TRBJ2-7, with 8 bases matching TRBD1. Germline V gives CDR1 SGHVS, CDR2 FQNEAQ. The CDR3 sequence is 16 residues long. V lost 5 bases to trimming and J lost 0 bases; unmatched junction nucleotides: 9. This chain's CDR3 is CASSGPGQVNSYEQYF. The DNA of the CDR3 is TGTGCCAGCAGCGGACCGGGACAGGTGAACTCCTACGAGCAGTACTTC. Full variable domain (remainder filled in from reference TRBV7-8 and TRBJ2-7): GAGVSQSPRYKVAKRGQDVALRCDPISGHVSLFWYQQALGQGPEFLTYFQNEAQLDKSGLPSDRFFAERPEGSVSTLKIQRTQQEDSAVYLCASSGPGQVNSYEQYFGPGTRLTVT.

The V and J genes are TRBV11-1 and TRBJ1-2; D gene unclear. The germline V gene has CDR1 SGHAT and CDR2 FQDESV (reference sequence). This CDR3 comprises 15 residues. Trimming took off 4 bases at V and 5 bases at J, with 17 bases between the two ends. The CDR3 loop is CASSSLLRLSYGYTF. DNA of the CDR3: TGTGCCAGCAGCTCCCTCCTACGTCTCTCTTATGGCTACACCTTC.

The rearrangement links TRBV19 to TRBJ2-7; the match to TRBD2 covers 8 bases. Germline CDR1 reads LNHDA; CDR2 reads SQIVND (reference sequence). The CDR3 covers 15 residues. The V and J ends lost 7 bases and 4 bases, in that order; junction bases with no gene match: 12. CDR3 loop: CASTPGLASVYEQYF. In nucleotides, the CDR3 is TGTGCCAGTACACCCGGACTAGCATCTGTTTACGAGCAGTACTTC.